The source of this TCR beta chain is a study of cytomegalovirus exposure and HLA in healthy donors. Only in-frame clones appear in the TCRdb table, and some are missing; sequencing was by immunoSEQ multiplex PCR. The sample lists under 300,000 clones, about 90% occurring once. General study findings and limits: For most TCR sequences rarity was the rule, although some public TCRs occurred in many donors.

As concerns this clone: The antigen is undetermined.

Germline V gene sequence: CDR1 LGHNA, CDR2 YNFKEQ. Trimming removed 0 bases from V and 16 bases from J; junction bases left unmatched: 8. CDR3 length: 15 amino acids. The sequenced material came from PBMCs. The TCR was taken from a woman aged 18 to 35 in good health and CMV-seronegative. The chain is built from TRBV4-2 and TRBJ2-1, with 14 bases fitting TRBD2. CDR3 amino acids: CASSQDWTSGGPLFF. In nucleotides, the CDR3 is TGTGCCAGCAGCCAAGATTGGACTAGCGGGGGGCCCTTATTCTTC.